The clone carrying this T cell receptor beta chain was seen at least ten times. Its specificity is unknown. Germline CDR1 reads SEHNR; CDR2 reads FQNEAQ (reference sequence). This CDR3 has 18 amino acids. Losses at the gene ends were 5 bases for V and 4 bases for J; bases not matched to a gene: 9. The data belong to a study of T cell repertoires in cytomegalovirus infection. Study-level information: Evidence of both CMV infection and a matching HLA type came from public TCR beta signatures.

General study results and limits: It was HLA-C-restricted CMV-specific TCR beta clonotypes that dominated the response ex vivo.

Using its own MiXCR run on the reads, TCRdb lists one record per CDR3 protein. This table has almost 500,000 distinct CDR3 sequences, around 10% appearing once. Sequences were obtained from PBMCs. The sequence derives from a human donor in good health (CMV status not recorded). Some clones in this sample may be carry-over from other donors' samples. The J gene is TRBJ2-6, the V gene TRBV7-9, with 12 bases aligning to TRBD1. CDR3 nucleotide sequence: TGTGCCAGCAGCCTAGAGGGACAGGGGGCGTGGGGGGCCAACGTCCTGACTTTC. Its translation: CASSLEGQGAWGANVLTF.